This T cell receptor (beta chain) was retrieved from a study of T cells in Graves' hyperthyroidism and ophthalmopathy (dated by TCRdb to the late 2010s). About the study as a whole: Peripheral blood samples were taken at initial diagnosis, before any treatment was given. To identify distinguishing TCR V-J signatures, a discovery cohort of some 99 patients was used, comprising 40 to 45 with Graves' ophthalmopathy and some 60 with stable Graves' hyperthyroidism. Prospective prediction of ophthalmopathy was tested in an independent validation cohort consisting of 18 to 20 hyperthyroidism patients and approximately 16 patients who later progressed to ophthalmopathy. The 100 or so discovery patients were randomly divided into training and test sets at a 7:3 ratio. In addition, the study compared T-cell repertoires in thyroid tissue and in blood from several Graves' hyperthyroidism patients. After sampling, hyperthyroidism patients received methimazole starting at 30 mg daily, and ophthalmopathy patients received high-dose intravenous methylprednisolone. The paper reports TCR Vbeta CDR3 sequencing of 135 peripheral blood samples: some 44 ophthalmopathy, about 75 hyperthyroidism and approximately 17 progressor patients.

Findings and caveats that apply to the study as a whole: In validation, the model predicted progression to ophthalmopathy with around 71% sensitivity and less than 75% specificity, a median of approximately 6.5 months before onset. In cross-validation, a model built on a 13 V-J signature told ophthalmopathy apart from stable hyperthyroidism with approximately 90% sensitivity and approximately 81% specificity, and in testing the same model reached 80%/75%. Sample size was not statistically predetermined, and investigators were not blinded to group allocation. Most expanded thyroid clonotypes (frequency above 0.001) were also found in blood, which suggests that blood repertoires may mirror thyroid immune responses.

Ophthalmopathy patients had moderately to severely active disease, with a Clinical Activity Score of 3 or more, a NOSPECS grade of 4 or more, and a disease duration of less than 3 months. Patients with uncontrolled infections, other autoimmune diseases, pregnancy or lactation were excluded. Diagnoses were based on clinical symptoms, serum thyroxine and TRAb, thyroid ultrasound and orbital computed tomography. PBMCs were isolated from approximately 10 ml of fresh peripheral blood by Ficoll-Paque density gradient centrifugation. Total RNA was extracted using Trizol reagent, and RNA quality was assessed on an Agilent 2100 Bioanalyzer. This clonotype was counted at least ten times. Its antigen is still unknown. The sample holds no much larger clone one base away, and base qualities are not on file. There are 13 amino acids in the CDR3, from cysteine to phenylalanine inclusive. Of the read, only the CDR3 DNA is kept; its 39 bases are in frame from base 1. The germline V gene gives CDR1 as SNHLY and CDR2 as FYNNEI. A distance of 7 bases separates the germline ends of V and J, which lose 0 bases and 7 bases respectively.

Amplification of TCR beta CDR3 regions was carried out from RNA transcripts. For the first round of RT-PCR on the TCR CDR3, the HTBI primer set was used together with the Qiagen OneStep RT-PCR kit. Libraries were constructed in a second round of multiplex PCR, after which size selection and purification were performed. Sequencing of the libraries was done on an Illumina HiSeq2000 using paired-end 100 bp reads. Concerning the study's data processing: SOAPnuke was used to process the raw data, with reads discarded if the reads contained adapters or uncalled bases, had a mean Phred below 15, or lacked an exact constant-primer or identifier match. High-quality paired reads were merged with COPE v1.2.5, and unique nucleotide sequences were defined as clonotypes. MiTCR v1.1 was used to align the clonotypes against IMGT TRBV, TRBD and TRBJ reference segments. The analysis was restricted to V-J combinations with a frequency above 0.0001, which together covered roughly 99% of the repertoires. A TCS score was defined as the ratio of F50 (clonal expansion) to E x V (chaos), with BLOSUM62-based TCRdist applied between CDR3 peptides within each V-J. Welch's t-statistics and random forest reduced around 550 V-J features to 10 to 15, which were used in a naive Bayes classifier (R e1071). TCRdb passed the public sequencing reads through fastp at Q25 and MiXCR, retaining productive beta sequences. Each CDR3 protein appears once, grouped with its most common genes and DNA. Here the V and J calls rest on TCRdb's processing, not on the authors' analysis. This sample has 300,000 to 450,000 distinct CDR3 sequences in its table, and around 13% of those were observed once. The top ten clones comprise around a fifth of the sample.

The chain uses TRBV2 and TRBJ1-5, with the D gene call left open. The clonotype comes from a woman aged 25 to 39 with Graves' ophthalmopathy. The sequenced sample was blood. The bases read TGTGCCAGCAGTGAAGCGGGAGGGCAGCCCCAGCATTTT. The translation is CASSEAGGQPQHF.